This entry describes one TCR beta chain. The antigen remains unidentified. The missing conserved phenylalanine or tryptophan at the end of this CDR3 makes a read error likely. It is unclear where the CDR3 begins or ends on the DNA, so no DNA is shown, and the CDR3 is as TCRdb lists it. This record comes from a study of CD8+CD57+ T cells in acquired aplastic anemia. General study findings and limits: Patients and controls had in common 25 to 35 CD8+ CDR3 sequences.

For sequencing, patients were chosen who had shown expansion of CD8+CD57+ cells by flow cytometry. Blood samples were obtained from patients who had received no prior therapy. Profiling of TCR beta VDJ combinations and CDR3 sequences used genomic DNA as template. TCRdb reprocessed the reads with MiXCR, giving one entry per CDR3 protein. The sample lists approximately 170,000 distinct CDR3 sequences; roughly 45% were seen once. The CDR3 is 15 amino acids in total, end residues counted. Per the germline V gene, CDR1 is SNHLY and CDR2 is FYNNEI. Material for sequencing was sorted CD4+, CD8+, or CD8+CD57+ T cells (not recorded which) from PBMCs. The chain recombines TRBV2 with TRBJ2-6. The source of this sequence is a human donor with aplastic anemia. CDR3 amino acids: CASSVRVSGANVLKI.